Listed below are T cell receptor beta chains from one sample, sequenced in a study of early T cells in non-severe SARS-CoV-2 infection. TCRdb redid the calling of the 5' RACE reads with MiXCR, one entry per CDR3 protein. The data contain some 50,000 distinct CDR3 sequences, 7% to 10% of them singletons. The sequenced material came from whole blood. All receptors come from an adult who was a healthcare worker with PCR-confirmed SARS-CoV-2 infection or an uninfected control (not recorded which). The CDR3 runs from the conserved cysteine through the conserved F or W. Fields, in order: CDR3 protein, CDR3 DNA, clone size, CDR3 length, V gene, D gene, J gene. D genes are given only for firm matches. Where a row states a size, it is once, few, many or the class of an expanded clone; other rows omit it.

CASGGGVPGNTIYF TGTGCCAGCGGTGGCGGGGTACCTGGAAACACCATATATTTT few 14 TRBV6-1 - TRBJ1-3
CSAREGRGEKLFF TGCAGTGCTAGGGAAGGGCGCGGCGAAAAACTGTTTTTT many 13 TRBV20-1 - TRBJ1-4
CAISEQDNQPQHF TGTGCCATCAGTGAACAGGACAATCAGCCCCAGCATTTT many 13 TRBV10-3 - TRBJ1-5
CASSPELDTQYF TGTGCCAGCAGCCCAGAGCTGGATACGCAGTATTTT few 12 TRBV7-9 - TRBJ2-3
CASRVRGGIRQPQHF TGTGCCAGCAGGGTGCGTGGAGGGATTCGTCAGCCCCAGCATTTT many 15 TRBV21-1 - TRBJ1-5
CASSFGGDHEQYF TGTGCCAGCAGTTTCGGCGGGGACCACGAGCAGTACTTC many 13 TRBV12-3/TRBV12-4 - TRBJ2-7
CASSFLAGGPDTQYF TGTGCCAGCAGCTTCTTAGCGGGGGGGCCCGATACGCAGTATTTT many 15 TRBV7-9 TRBD2 TRBJ2-3
CMWTGYQPQHF TGCATGTGGACAGGCTATCAGCCCCAGCATTTT many 11 TRBV29-1 TRBD1 TRBJ1-5
CASKGRAIFF TGTGCCAGCAAGGGTAGGGCAATATTCTTT few 10 TRBV25-1 - TRBJ1-1
CASSWPKQGDLETQYF TGTGCCAGCAGCTGGCCAAAGCAAGGGGACCTAGAGACCCAGTACTTC many 16 TRBV7-9 - TRBJ2-5
CASSPGTYEQYF TGTGCCAGCAGCCCAGGGACCTACGAGCAGTACTTC few 12 TRBV3-1 - TRBJ2-7
CASSQELAKNIQYF TGTGCCAGCAGCCAAGAATTAGCCAAAAACATTCAGTACTTC many 14 TRBV3-1 - TRBJ2-4
CASSPRTVNTGELFF TGTGCCAGCAGTCCCCGGACAGTGAACACCGGGGAGCTGTTTTTT many 15 TRBV3-1 - TRBJ2-2
CASSLSYNEQFF TGTGCCAGCAGCTTGAGCTACAATGAGCAGTTCTTC many 12 TRBV5-5 - TRBJ2-1
CASSQLLGQADYGYTF TGCGCCAGCAGCCAACTTCTTGGACAGGCCGACTATGGCTACACCTTC - 16 TRBV4-1 TRBD1 TRBJ1-2
CASSLTRPGNEQFF TGCGCCAGCAGCTTGACGCGCCCCGGGAATGAGCAGTTCTTC many 14 TRBV5-1 - TRBJ2-1
CASRPTSGDAPTTDTQYF TGTGCCAGCAGGCCGACTAGCGGGGACGCACCCACCACAGATACGCAGTATTTT many 18 TRBV6-6 TRBD2 TRBJ2-3
CASAASGNQPQHF TGCGCCAGCGCCGCATCGGGCAATCAGCCCCAGCATTTT - 13 TRBV10-1 - TRBJ1-5